The 8 T cell receptor beta chains in this list originate from one sample, sequenced in a study of type 1 regulatory T cells. These receptors' targets are unknown. One entry per CDR3 protein, called by TCRdb with MiXCR from the reads. The repertoire holds around 65,000 distinct CDR3 sequences, 49% seen once, with roughly 2.1% in the top ten. The sample comprised cultured non-Tr1 T cells, either the whole culture or a sorted T cell fraction (not recorded which). The receptors come from a human donor in good health.

Ten or more counts support this clonotype. Relative to the germline gene, one junction end is altered; a read error may explain this. The J gene is TRBJ2-2, the V gene TRBV7-7; 7 bases agree with TRBD1. The CDR3 spans 14 residues. Germline assignment: CDR1 SSHAT and CDR2 FNYEAQ (reference sequence). The CDR3 sequence: CASSPGQISGELFF. The CDR3 DNA sequence: TGTGCTAGCAGCCCGGGACAGATTAGCGGGGAGCTGTTTTTT.

The chain employs TRBV20-1 and TRBJ1-5; D not resolved. V lost 3 bases to trimming and J lost 1 base, with 16 bases between them. From germline, CDR1 is DFQATT and CDR2 SNEGSKA (reference sequence). The CDR3 is 16 amino acids. CDR3 sequence: CSASDLAGRSNQPQHF. In DNA form, the CDR3 reads TGCAGTGCTAGTGATCTAGCGGGGAGGAGCAATCAGCCCCAGCATTTT.

This chain uses TRBV27 with TRBJ1-5; possibly TRBD1 for D (5 bases). CDR1 is MNHEY, CDR2 SMNVEV, per germline (reference sequence). V was shortened by 2 bases and J by 0 bases, with 8 bases between the two germline ends. This CDR3 spans 15 amino acids. CDR3 amino acids: CASSLTGSSNQPQHF. The CDR3 region has the DNA TGTGCCAGCAGTTTAACAGGTAGTAGCAATCAGCCCCAGCATTTT.

On this clonotype: Germline is not matched at one junction end, which may reflect a read error. V usage is TRBV12-3 or TRBV12-4 and J usage is TRBJ2-5; D is undetermined. This CDR3 is 12 amino acids long. The CDR3 DNA reads as TGTGCCAGTAGTTTCCCTATGGGGACCCAGTACTTC. Encoded protein: CASSFPMGTQYF.

This chain links TRBV4-2 with TRBJ2-2, with a tentative D call TRBD1 (6 bases). The germline CDR1 and CDR2 sequences are LGHNA and YNFKEQ. Trimming took off 0 bases at V and 7 bases at J, with 18 bases between the two ends. The CDR3 totals 17 residues. The CDR3 reads CASSQDLPGQVSGELFF. DNA of the CDR3: TGTGCCAGCAGCCAAGATCTCCCGGGACAAGTAAGCGGGGAGCTGTTTTTT.

The rearrangement uses TRBV6-6 and TRBJ2-5; 8 bases are a match to TRBD1. The ends lost 4 bases at V and 4 bases at J; junction bases unmatched: 8. This CDR3 spans 15 amino acids. Germline CDR1 and CDR2: MNHNY and SVGAGI (reference sequence). DNA of the CDR3: TGTGCCAGCAGTTCCGACAGGGGTGGACGAGAGACCCAGTACTTC. Amino acids: CASSSDRGGRETQYF.

This clonotype has only a few counts. V gene TRBV6-2 or TRBV6-3 combines with J gene TRBJ2-7; D is unclear. Between the trimmed V and J ends, which lost 3 bases and 6 bases, there was a span of 12 bases. The CDR3 spans 13 residues. Looked up from germline, CDR1 is MNHEY and CDR2 is SVGEGT. CDR3 residues: CASSYLGRGEQYF. The CDR3 region has the DNA TGTGCCAGCAGTTATTTAGGAAGAGGCGAGCAGTACTTC.

This clonotype is labeled as medium-sized. V gene TRBV12-3 or TRBV12-4 combines with J gene TRBJ1-2; 7 bases are a match to TRBD1. V lost 7 bases and J lost 8; bases outside the gene matches: 7. The CDR3 extends over 12 amino acids. The CDR3 spells CASTPTGSGYTF. The CDR3 coding sequence is TGTGCCAGCACCCCGACAGGGAGCGGCTACACCTTC.